The next 13 T cell receptor beta chains were all read from a single sample in a study of blood T cell repertoires in COVID-19. Profiling relied on immunoSEQ multiplex PCR, and the TCRdb table lists in-frame clones only, not all of them. The sample shows roughly 300,000 clones, 85% to 90% of them seen only once. Specimen: PBMCs or T cells enriched from blood (not recorded which). The source is a woman in her late teens or twenties who had recovered from COVID-19.

The V call is TRBV4-2, the J call TRBJ2-2; 14 bases line up with TRBD2. V lost 5 bases to trimming and J lost 10 bases; unmatched junction nucleotides: 9. Looked up from germline, CDR1 is LGHNA and CDR2 is YNFKEQ. The CDR3 loop spans 16 amino acids. Here the CDR3 reads CASSTPGLAGEKELFF. As DNA, the CDR3 is TGTGCCAGCAGCACTCCGGGACTAGCGGGAGAAAAGGAGCTGTTTTTT.

V is TRBV14 and J is TRBJ1-2, with a possible D match to TRBD1 (6 bases). Trimming stripped 0 bases from V and 4 bases from J, with 12 bases between. CDR1 and CDR2 (germline): SGHDN, FVKESK. This CDR3 contains 15 residues. DNA of the CDR3: TGTGCCAGCAGCCAAGAGGGGGCAGGACTCTATGGCTACACCTTC. Its translation: CASSQEGAGLYGYTF.

The chain recombines TRBV5-1 with TRBJ2-6, with TRBD1 matching over 9 bases. V was clipped by 4 bases and J by 0 bases; unmatched bases: 11. This CDR3 is built from 19 residues. Germline V gene lookup returns CDR1 SGHRS and CDR2 YFSETQ. The CDR3 coding sequence is TGCGCCAGCAGCCCCGGGACCGGGACAGGGATCTCTGGGGCCAACGTCCTGACTTTC. It encodes CASSPGTGTGISGANVLTF.

The chain couples TRBV3-1 (or the pseudogene TRBV3-2) to TRBJ1-6; 7 bases match TRBD1. V was clipped by 0 bases and J by 10 bases; unmatched bases: 6. The length of the CDR3 is 15 residues. Germline assignment: CDR1 LGHDT and CDR2 YNNKEL (reference sequence). The chain's CDR3 is CASSQEGGLSSPLHF. The CDR3, as DNA: TGTGCCAGCAGCCAAGAAGGGGGCCTTAGCTCACCCCTCCACTTT.

The rearrangement uses TRBV2 and TRBJ1-1; D unresolved. Trimming removed 7 bases at V and 5 bases at J, with 17 bases between. This CDR3 is 14 amino acids long. Per germline, CDR1 SNHLY and CDR2 FYNNEI. DNA of the CDR3: TGTGCCAGCACCTCAAGAGGTGGGTGGACTGAAGCTTTCTTT. Translated, it gives CASTSRGGWTEAFF.

This clone was detected only once. V is TRBV28 and J is TRBJ2-7, with D maybe TRBD2 (5 bases). The CDR3 loop spans 11 amino acids. Between the trimmed V and J ends, which lost 10 bases and 6 bases, there was a span of 13 bases. Germline V gene sequence: CDR1 MDHEN, CDR2 SYDVKM. CDR3 loop: CATRRAGEQYF. CDR3 coding DNA: TGTGCCACCAGGCGGGCGGGCGAGCAGTACTTC.

The chain has TRBV5-1 and TRBJ2-3; tentative D call: TRBD2 (7 bases). V was pared by 6 bases and J by 0 bases, with 11 bases between. Germline assignment: CDR1 SGHRS and CDR2 YFSETQ. The CDR3 covers 14 residues. The chain's CDR3 is CASTGGPSTDTQYF. DNA for the CDR3: TGCGCCAGCACGGGGGGCCCTAGCACAGATACGCAGTATTTT.

J is TRBJ2-7 and V is TRBV5-6; TRBD2 matches at 10 bases. This CDR3 has 14 residues. Trimming at V came to 5 bases and at J to 0 bases, leaving 2 bases not matched to a gene. Germline loops: CDR1 SGHDT, CDR2 YYEEEE. CDR3 residues: CASSLAGDSYEQYF. In nucleotides, the CDR3 is TGTGCCAGCAGTCTAGCGGGGGACTCCTACGAGCAGTACTTC. Drawing the rest from reference TRBV5-6 and TRBJ2-7, the complete variable domain is DAGVTQSPTHLIKTRGQQVTLRCSPKSGHDTVSWYQQALGQGPQFIFQYYEEEERQRGNFPDRFSGHQFPNYSSELNVNALLLGDSALYLCASSLAGDSYEQYFGPGTRLTVT.

The chain is built from TRBV5-1 and TRBJ1-1, with D perhaps matching TRBD1 (5 bases). Germline V gene sequence: CDR1 SGHRS, CDR2 YFSETQ. The CDR3 spans 13 residues. V was cut by 2 bases and J by 6 bases, with 11 bases left in between. In DNA, the CDR3 is TGCGCCAGCAGCTTTACGGGGGTGGCTGAAGCTTTCTTT. It specifies CASSFTGVAEAFF.

The chain joins TRBV11-3 to TRBJ2-3, with TRBD2 matching 7 bases. V dropped 8 bases and J dropped 2; count of bases not matched to a gene: 4. The germline V gene encodes CDR1 SGHNT and CDR2 YENEEA. CDR3 length: 13 amino acids. The CDR3 protein is CASGRGTTDTQYF. The CDR3 DNA follows: TGTGCCAGCGGGCGGGGGACCACAGATACGCAGTATTTT.

This chain connects TRBV27 to TRBJ2-3, with D perhaps matching TRBD2 (5 bases). Deletions cut 3 bases from V and 2 bases from J, with 21 bases between. Germline lookup yields CDR1 MNHEY and CDR2 SMNVEV (reference sequence). This CDR3 is 18 amino acids long. The CDR3 DNA is TGTGCCAGCAGTTTCTTGTCGGAGTTGGAGGCAACCACAGATACGCAGTATTTT. Translating gives CASSFLSELEATTDTQYF.

V and J are TRBV6-5 and TRBJ2-7; possibly TRBD2 for D (6 bases). The CDR3 is 15 residues long. From germline, CDR1 is MNHEY and CDR2 SVGAGI. V shed 2 bases and J shed 0 bases, with 11 bases lying between them. The CDR3 nucleotides are TGTGCCAGCAGTTACGCTGCGGGAAGCTCCTACGAGCAGTACTTC. This translates into CASSYAAGSSYEQYF.

V is TRBV28 and J is TRBJ1-2, with TRBD1 matching over 9 bases. With 6 bases clipped from V and 2 bases from J, the junction kept 16 bases outside the gene matches. CDR1 is MDHEN and CDR2 is SYDVKM in the germline V gene. The CDR3 consists of 18 residues. As DNA, the CDR3 is TGTGCCAGCAGCCGTTTTAGGGACAGGGAGCTCCCGAACTATGGCTACACCTTC. Translating gives CASSRFRDRELPNYGYTF.